This T cell receptor (beta chain) originates from a study of blood T cell repertoires in COVID-19. Study-level background: Italy, Spain and the United States were the sources of the convalescent and acute COVID-19 samples.

V shed 6 bases and J shed 4 bases, with 14 bases lying between them. Per germline, CDR1 SQVTM and CDR2 ANQGSEA. The CDR3 sequence is 13 residues long. Original data processing: From reference gene primer amplification, estimates of nucleated cell counts were derived. The table came from immunoSEQ multiplex PCR; TCRdb's copy has only in-frame clones and leaves some out. The V and J calls and the clone size are those of that table, but D and trimming were determined from the DNA. The sample lists 200,000 to 300,000 clones, about 70% seen once, with about 3% in the top ten. The sample was peripheral blood. The sequence was obtained from a woman older than 75 with acute or convalescent COVID-19. The chain employs TRBV29-1 and TRBJ2-3; tentatively, D is TRBD2 (5 bases). CDR3 sequence (DNA): TGCAGCGTAGCGGTTTCGGGTGCAGATACGCAGTATTTT. Its protein is CSVAVSGADTQYF.